This T cell receptor (beta chain) is from a study of memory CD4+ T cells and cytomegalovirus serostatus. The wider study: Of the healthy Belgian adults, roughly ten were CMV seropositive and 20 to 30 seronegative. Study-level results: Each of approximately 69 CMV-associated TCRbeta sequences occurred in one to five individuals.

The assay was immunoSEQ multiplex PCR, and TCRdb's table has in-frame clones only and misses some. The table records 50,000 to 60,000 clones, 82% of them present only once. The sort gate was single viable CD3+CD4+CD8-CD45RO+ cells for memory CD4+ T cells. Donors' CMV status reflects serum IgG against pp150, pp28, p38, p52. Germline V gives CDR1 SGHDT, CDR2 YYEEEE. The CDR3 loop spans 13 amino acids. Between the trimmed V and J ends, which lost 0 bases and 3 bases, there was a span of 5 bases. Regarding this clone: The antigen remains unidentified.

The sequenced material came from memory CD4+ T cells from blood. The receptor comes from an adult in good health and CMV-seronegative. The chain employs TRBV5-6 and TRBJ2-3; unclear D gene. DNA of the CDR3: TGTGCCAGCAGCTTGGACATTACAGATACGCAGTATTTT. This gives the protein CASSLDITDTQYF.